One T cell receptor beta chain is described in this entry. This CDR3 region has 13 residues. Trimming left V 3 bases short and J 6 bases short, with 11 bases between. CDR1 and CDR2 from the germline V gene are GTSNPN and SVGIG (reference sequence). TCRdb's copy holds only in-frame clones and misses some; the assay was immunoSEQ multiplex PCR. The sample comprises some 80,000 clones, 87% of which are singletons, and more than 5.5% rests with the top ten. The sample originates from a study of PD-L1 blockade in urothelial cancer. Study as a whole: Bladder-origin urothelial cancer in males covered most of the roughly 29 patients. Blood analysis occurred 3 weeks (second dose) and 6 weeks after treatment start. A median approximately 150,000 T cells were found in blood samples.

This chain uses TRBV30 with TRBJ2-2, with a weak D call TRBD2 (6 bases). The sequenced sample was PBMCs, obtained around atezolizumab (anti-PD-L1) treatment. This TCR was recovered from an older woman with urothelial cancer. The CDR3 sequence: CAWRGRSAGELFF. The DNA for the CDR3 is TGTGCCTGGAGAGGGAGGTCGGCCGGGGAGCTGTTTTTT.